Below, one T cell receptor (beta chain) is given with its context. Its antigen remains unknown. These data belong to a study of shared clonotypes between healthy human individuals. V was pared by 3 bases and J by 1 base, with 16 bases between. The CDR3 extends over 17 amino acids. Germline loops: CDR1 SEHNR, CDR2 FQNEAQ (reference sequence). Points from the study as a whole: When naive CD4 clonotypes were compared across a few donors, approximately 5% were shared.

Clones were read by immunoSEQ multiplex PCR, and TCRdb kept only the in-frame ones, dropping some. The sample consists of approximately 1.5 million clones, approximately 98.5% of them appearing once. The donors were all Caucasian adults (living in Nashville, Tennessee). The genes are TRBV7-9 and TRBJ1-3; possibly TRBD1 for D (6 bases). Specimen: naive CD4+ T cells sorted from blood. Subset indicated: CD45RA+ positively selected. This clonotype was sampled from a man under 40 in good health. CDR3 residues: CASSLQGTAWSGNTIYF. The CDR3 region has the DNA TGTGCCAGCAGCTTGCAGGGGACCGCCTGGTCTGGAAACACCATATATTTT.